This passage covers 6 T cell receptor beta chains from one sample sequenced in a study of T cells after yellow fever vaccination. TCRdb processed the 5' RACE reads anew with MiXCR; each CDR3 protein has one entry. The sample contains hundreds of thousands of distinct CDR3 sequences, around 4% of which appear only once. This sample comprised PBMCs, obtained on the day of the yellow fever booster vaccination. The origin of the receptors is a man between 18 and 35 years old who received the YFV17D yellow fever vaccine.

In its sample, this clonotype was seen many times. The chain joins TRBV7-6 to TRBJ2-3, with TRBD2 identical over 10 bases. J lost 4 bases, V lost 3 bases, and 4 bases had no gene match. Germline CDR1 and CDR2: SGHVS and FNYEAQ. The CDR3 runs to 15 residues. The CDR3 nucleotides are TGTGCCAGCAGCTTTTTAGCGGGGGGCTCAGATACGCAGTATTTT. It is translated as CASSFLAGGSDTQYF.

This clonotype was recorded a few times. This sequence joins TRBV7-2 and TRBJ1-5; D gene ambiguous. The ends were cut back, 3 bases at V and 4 bases at J, with 7 bases in the middle. Per the germline V gene, CDR1 is SGHTA and CDR2 is FQGNSA. This CDR3 region has 13 residues. Here the CDR3 reads CASSFTDNQPQHF. CDR3 nucleotides: TGTGCCAGCAGCTTCACTGATAATCAGCCCCAGCATTTT.

The sample holds a few counts of this clonotype. The V and J genes are TRBV7-7 and TRBJ1-2; D ambiguous. Germline values: CDR1 SSHAT, CDR2 FNYEAQ (reference sequence). The CDR3 is made up of 15 amino acids. V was pared by 4 bases and J by 3 bases, with 15 bases between. For the CDR3, the DNA is TGTGCCAGCAGCTGCACGGGGTTGCGTGACTATGGCTACACCTTC. Protein sequence: CASSCTGLRDYGYTF.

This clonotype appeared many times. The V call is TRBV7-9, the J call TRBJ2-5; no reliable D call. Germline CDR1 SEHNR, CDR2 FQNEAQ (reference sequence). Trimming removed 5 bases at V and 5 bases at J, with 12 bases between. The CDR3 runs to 13 residues. The CDR3 protein is CASSPPRTETQYF. CDR3 sequence (DNA): TGTGCCAGCAGCCCGCCTAGAACGGAGACCCAGTACTTC.

This clonotype has ten or more counts. V gene TRBV20-1 combines with J gene TRBJ2-7; 7 nucleotides align to TRBD1. The CDR3 extends over 12 amino acids. The V and J ends lost 6 bases and 3 bases, in that order; junction bases with no gene match: 5. Per germline, CDR1 DFQATT and CDR2 SNEGSKA (reference sequence). CDR3: CSAPRQGYEQYF. The CDR3 nucleotides read TGCAGTGCCCCAAGACAGGGCTACGAGCAGTACTTC.

About this clonotype itself: Its ends do not fully match the called genes, so a read error is possible. The genes are TRBV20-1 and TRBJ1-5; 7 bases map to TRBD1. The CDR3 has 14 residues. Per germline, CDR1 DFQATT and CDR2 SNEGSKA (reference sequence). The CDR3 DNA sequence: TGCAGTGCGAGAGACAGGGTTGGCAATCAGCCCCAGCATTTT. This translates into CSARDRVGNQPQHF.